This T cell receptor beta chain derives from a study of identical twins. Study-wide results and caveats: Cross-sectional statistics underpinned the conclusions; the same donors were not followed. Abundant beta clonotypes from cord blood bore fewer insertions; memory repertoires lacked this pattern. With beta out-of-frame sequences, excess sharing by twins was weaker. Out-of-frame alpha sequences that twins shared showed excess low generation probability.

The CDR3 is 11 amino acids. Germline CDR1 reads SQVTM; CDR2 reads ANQGSEA. There are many counts of this clonotype. Antigen unknown. TCRdb reanalysed the 5' RACE reads using MiXCR and keeps one entry per CDR3 protein. The profile shows approximately 690,000 distinct CDR3 sequences, roughly 6% of them singletons. The chain carries TRBV29-1 and TRBJ2-1; no clear D. Sequencing was done on a sample of naive T cells sorted from blood. The receptor comes from a man aged 18-30 years in good health. The CDR3 spells CSSESYNEQFF. Written as DNA, the CDR3 is TGCAGTTCAGAGTCCTACAATGAGCAGTTCTTC.